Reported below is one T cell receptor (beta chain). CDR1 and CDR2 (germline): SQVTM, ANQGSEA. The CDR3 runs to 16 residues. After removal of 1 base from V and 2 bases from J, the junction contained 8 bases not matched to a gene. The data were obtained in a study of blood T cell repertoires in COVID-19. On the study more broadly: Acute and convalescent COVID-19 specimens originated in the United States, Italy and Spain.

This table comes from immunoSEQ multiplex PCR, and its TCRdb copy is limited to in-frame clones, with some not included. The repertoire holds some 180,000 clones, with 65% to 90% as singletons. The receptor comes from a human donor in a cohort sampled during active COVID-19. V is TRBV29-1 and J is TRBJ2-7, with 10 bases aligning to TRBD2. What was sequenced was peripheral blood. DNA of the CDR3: TGCAGCGTTGAAGGAACTAGCGGGACGCCGACCTACGAGCAGTACTTC. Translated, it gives CSVEGTSGTPTYEQYF.